A single sample gave rise to the 16 T cell receptor beta chains below, sequenced in a study of cytomegalovirus exposure and HLA in healthy donors. The PCR contained 60 Vbeta and 13 Jbeta primers. Sequencing used immunoSEQ multiplex PCR; TCRdb keeps in-frame clones, though not all of them. This repertoire comprises about 160,000 clones; its ten largest clones make up around 1.2%. Input material: PBMCs. The receptors originated from a woman in her fifties or sixties in good health and CMV-seronegative.

The V and J genes are TRBV19 and TRBJ2-7; tentative D call: TRBD1 (6 bases). There are 15 residues in the CDR3. Germline V gene data show CDR1 as LNHDA and CDR2 as SQIVND (reference sequence). V was trimmed by 4 bases and J by 9 bases, leaving 22 bases between them. CDR3 nucleotides: TGTGCCAGTAGTAACCAGGGGAACAACCCCCTAGGGCAGTACTTC. Its translation is CASSNQGNNPLGQYF.

The rearrangement links TRBV2 to TRBJ1-1; D possibly corresponds to TRBD1 (6 bases). Germline loops: CDR1 SNHLY, CDR2 FYNNEI. This CDR3 spans 14 amino acids. V lost 4 bases to trimming and J lost 1 base, with 10 bases between them. The CDR3 protein is CASSGNRENTEAFF. The CDR3 DNA is TGTGCCAGCAGTGGTAACAGGGAGAACACTGAAGCTTTCTTT.

The rearrangement links TRBV2 to TRBJ1-1; possibly TRBD1 for D (6 bases). The CDR3 runs 16 residues. Germline CDR1 reads SNHLY; CDR2 reads FYNNEI. Trimming shortened V by 0 bases and J by 12 bases, and 23 bases separated the two germline ends. CDR3 loop: CASSEAATGPLLGSFF. In DNA form, the CDR3 reads TGTGCCAGCAGTGAAGCAGCGACAGGACCCCTTTTGGGATCTTTCTTT.

The chain uses TRBV29-1 and TRBJ2-1, with TRBD2 as a possible D gene (5 bases). V gave up 6 bases and J gave up 9 bases, with 12 bases separating them. Germline V gene sequence: CDR1 SQVTM, CDR2 ANQGSEA. There are 11 residues in the CDR3. The CDR3 spells CSVGERVEQFF. Written as DNA, the CDR3 is TGCAGCGTCGGTGAGAGGGTTGAGCAGTTCTTC.

This chain connects TRBV6-1 to TRBJ1-1; tentatively, D is TRBD1 (6 bases). V lost 1 base and J 8 bases, leaving 17 bases between the germline ends. Germline V gives CDR1 MNHNS, CDR2 SASEGT. The CDR3 is made up of 15 amino acids. CDR3 region: CASSEGTAITPEAFF. The CDR3 DNA sequence: TGTGCCAGCAGTGAAGGGACAGCCATAACGCCCGAAGCTTTCTTT.

The chain uses TRBV7-8 and TRBJ1-1; D is unresolved. The CDR3 consists of 17 residues. The germline V gene encodes CDR1 SGHVS and CDR2 FQNEAQ. V shed 0 bases and J shed 2 bases, with 16 bases lying between them. The CDR3 bases are TGTGCCAGCAGCTTAGCGGTGGCCAGGAGGGAAAACACTGAAGCTTTCTTT. Protein: CASSLAVARRENTEAFF. The full variable domain, its missing parts supplied by reference TRBV7-8 and TRBJ1-1, is GAGVSQSPRYKVAKRGQDVALRCDPISGHVSLFWYQQALGQGPEFLTYFQNEAQLDKSGLPSDRFFAERPEGSVSTLKIQRTQQEDSAVYLCASSLAVARRENTEAFFGQGTRLTVV.

The V gene is TRBV19, the J gene TRBJ1-5; 7 bases map to TRBD1. After removal of 8 bases from V and 4 bases from J, the junction contained 11 bases not matched to a gene. This CDR3 comprises 15 residues. Germline CDR1 LNHDA, CDR2 SQIVND (reference sequence). CDR3 sequence (DNA): TGTGCCAGTTCTCCAGAGGGACAGTATAATCAGCCCCAGCATTTT. Translation gives CASSPEGQYNQPQHF.

The chain employs TRBV7-2 and TRBJ2-1, with 8 bases aligning to TRBD1. J gave up 0 bases and V 3 bases, and 10 bases lay outside the gene matches. In germline, CDR1 is SGHTA, CDR2 FQGNSA. This CDR3 region has 18 residues. The CDR3 is CASSFATGVFVSYNEQFF. DNA of the CDR3: TGTGCCAGCAGCTTTGCGACAGGGGTTTTCGTCTCCTACAATGAGCAGTTCTTC.

CDR3 region: CASSLAEAGGEETQYF. The CDR3 DNA is TGTGCCAGCAGCTTAGCCGAAGCGGGGGGGGAAGAGACCCAGTACTTC. The chain employs TRBV7-7 and TRBJ2-5, with 10 nucleotides matching TRBD2. This CDR3 comprises 16 residues. Germline CDR1 and CDR2: SSHAT and FNYEAQ (reference sequence). Losses at the gene ends were 0 bases for V and 3 bases for J; bases not matched to a gene: 4. The entire variable domain, with the rest obtained from reference TRBV7-7 and TRBJ2-5, is as follows: GAGVSQSPRYKVTKRGQDVTLRCDPISSHATLYWYQQALGQGPEFLTYFNYEAQPDKSGLPSDRFSAERPEGSISTLTIQRTEQRDSAMYRCASSLAEAGGEETQYFGPGTRLLVL.

The chain combines TRBV11-2 with TRBJ1-4; D is unclear. Germline-derived CDR1 and CDR2 are SGHAT and FQNNGV. Trimming stripped 5 bases from V and 4 bases from J, with 14 bases between. The CDR3 totals 15 residues. The CDR3 loop reads CASSAGFSFNEKLFF. The CDR3 DNA is TGTGCCAGCAGCGCAGGTTTTTCTTTTAATGAAAAACTGTTTTTT.

The chain employs TRBV18 and TRBJ2-1; 8 positions match TRBD1. V gave up 0 bases and J gave up 9 bases; unmatched junction bases: 7. This CDR3 spans 15 amino acids. The germline V gene has CDR1 KGHSH and CDR2 LQKENI. Here the CDR3 reads CASSPPTGVGSEQFF. CDR3 coding DNA: TGTGCCAGCTCACCACCGACAGGGGTGGGCTCTGAGCAGTTCTTC.

The chain links TRBV29-1 to TRBJ2-4, with TRBD2 matching over 8 bases. Germline trimming cut 6 bases from V and 8 bases from J; bases unmatched to any gene: 9. The length of the CDR3 is 13 residues. CDR1 is SQVTM and CDR2 is ANQGSEA in the germline V gene. CDR3 residues: CSVESGSRDIQYF. For the CDR3, the DNA is TGCAGCGTAGAGAGCGGGAGTAGGGACATTCAGTACTTC.

The J gene is TRBJ1-1, the V gene TRBV6-6, with no clear D. The CDR3 runs 15 residues. V dropped 7 bases and J dropped 0 bases, with 15 bases sitting between them. The germline gives CDR1 MNHNY, CDR2 SVGAGI (reference sequence). CDR3 region: CASNPVLDMNTEAFF. CDR3 in DNA: TGTGCCAGCAACCCCGTTTTAGACATGAACACTGAAGCTTTCTTT.

With regard to this clone: Other DNA sequences in the sample encode the same CDR3. The rearrangement joins TRBV2 to TRBJ2-2; 8 bases are a match to TRBD2. Trimming cost V 6 bases and J 7 bases; bases outside gene matches: 7. Germline V gene lookup returns CDR1 SNHLY and CDR2 FYNNEI. The CDR3 covers 14 residues. CDR3: CASSRTSKDGELFF. The DNA of the CDR3 is TGTGCCAGCAGCCGGACTAGCAAGGACGGGGAGCTGTTTTTT.

The J gene is TRBJ1-1, the V gene TRBV5-1; 11 nucleotides line up with TRBD1. CDR3 size: 16 residues. Trimming removed 4 bases from V and 5 bases from J; junction bases left unmatched: 10. In germline, CDR1 is SGHRS, CDR2 YFSETQ. The chain's CDR3 is CASSRSPGTGGTEAFF. CDR3 DNA: TGCGCCAGCAGCCGGAGTCCCGGGACAGGGGGGACTGAAGCTTTCTTT.

The chain couples TRBV5-4 to TRBJ2-1; 7 bases align to TRBD1. With V trimmed by 4 bases and J by 10 bases, 8 bases remained unmatched. The CDR3 runs 13 residues. CDR1 and CDR2 (germline): SGHNT, YYREEE (reference sequence). CDR3 sequence reads: CASSGSTGREQFF. The CDR3 nucleotides read TGTGCCAGCAGCGGATCGACAGGGCGAGAGCAGTTCTTC.